The next 26 T cell receptor beta chains were all read from a single sample in a study of cytomegalovirus exposure and HLA in healthy donors. Here immunoSEQ multiplex PCR was the method, and the copy in TCRdb shows in-frame clones only, minus some. The sample consists of 250,000 or so clones, more than 75% of them appearing once. Sequenced input: PBMCs. The receptors were gathered from a man aged 18 to 29 in good health and CMV-seronegative.

The rearrangement uses TRBV18 and TRBJ1-6; unclear D gene. This CDR3 spans 14 amino acids. Germline lookup yields CDR1 KGHSH and CDR2 LQKENI. Trimming took 0 bases from V and 10 from J, leaving 10 bases between them. The CDR3 spells CASSPPEGKSPLHF. In nucleotides, the CDR3 is TGTGCCAGCTCACCACCGGAGGGAAAATCACCCCTCCACTTT.

V is TRBV4-1 and J is TRBJ1-4; maybe TRBD1 (6 bases). CDR1 and CDR2 from the germline V gene are MGHRA and YSYEKL. V gave up 0 bases and J gave up 0 bases, with 8 bases separating them. This CDR3 region has 16 residues. CDR3 protein: CASSQEGAATNEKLFF. DNA of the CDR3: TGCGCCAGCAGCCAAGAGGGGGCTGCAACTAATGAAAAACTGTTTTTT.

V is TRBV7-9 and J is TRBJ2-2, with 7 bases identical to TRBD1. From germline, CDR1 is SEHNR and CDR2 FQNEAQ (reference sequence). CDR3 length equals 16 residues. Trimming at V came to 4 bases and at J to 0 bases, leaving 5 bases not matched to a gene. In nucleotides, the CDR3 is TGTGCCAGCAGCTCACCACAGGGGACGAACACCGGGGAGCTGTTTTTT. As protein: CASSSPQGTNTGELFF.

The chain couples TRBV6-1 to TRBJ1-5; 7 bases map to TRBD1. This CDR3 comprises 15 residues. Germline values: CDR1 MNHNS, CDR2 SASEGT. V trimming: 0 bases; J trimming: 6 bases; junction bases outside the gene matches: 5. The CDR3, as DNA: TGTGCCAGCAGTGAAGCGCAAGGGGGCGGTCAGCCCCAGCATTTT. It yields the protein CASSEAQGGGQPQHF.

The chain recombines TRBV6-5 with TRBJ2-7; D may be TRBD1 (5 bases). Trimming took 0 bases from V and 6 from J, leaving 18 bases between them. CDR3 length: 16 amino acids. CDR1 is MNHEY, CDR2 SVGAGI, per germline. The CDR3 nucleotides are TGTGCCAGCAGTTACTCGGTAGGGGTGGTGGCCGGCGAGCAGTACTTC. It is translated as CASSYSVGVVAGEQYF.

The chain carries TRBV4-3 and TRBJ1-4; the D is unclear. Trimming cost V 0 bases and J 5 bases, with 10 bases left between them. The germline CDR1 and CDR2 sequences are LGHNA and YSLEER. The CDR3 is 15 residues long. For the CDR3, the DNA is TGCGCCAGCAGCCAAGATGTCGGCAGGAATGAAAAACTGTTTTTT. Its protein product is CASSQDVGRNEKLFF.

This chain connects TRBV9 to TRBJ1-3; unclear D gene. CDR1 is SGDLS and CDR2 is YYNGEE in the germline V gene. This CDR3 is 13 amino acids long. Trimming stripped 0 bases from V and 4 bases from J, with 5 bases between. CDR3 sequence: CASSVGLGNTIYF. The CDR3 DNA reads as TGTGCCAGCAGCGTAGGTCTAGGAAACACCATATATTTT.

This sequence joins TRBV27 and TRBJ2-3, with TRBD2 matching 9 bases. This CDR3 spans 19 amino acids. The V segment lost 3 bases and the J segment 4 bases; nucleotides outside the gene matches: 17. CDR1 is MNHEY and CDR2 is SMNVEV in the germline V gene (reference sequence). The CDR3 sequence: CASSLGAEGAGGLPDTQYF. The CDR3 region has the DNA TGTGCCAGCAGTTTGGGGGCTGAAGGAGCGGGGGGACTCCCAGATACGCAGTATTTT.

The chain recombines TRBV27 with TRBJ2-1; TRBD2 agrees at 8 bases. Germline V lookup: CDR1 MNHEY, CDR2 SMNVEV (reference sequence). The CDR3 is 15 residues long. Losses at the gene ends were 8 bases for V and 7 bases for J; bases not matched to a gene: 13. In DNA form, the CDR3 reads TGTGCCAGCCTTCATATCGGGGGGGGTGGTAATGAGCAGTTCTTC. Encoded protein: CASLHIGGGGNEQFF.

The CDR3 DNA sequence: TGTGCCAGCAGCTTATTGGAGTCACCCCTCCACTTT. Its protein product is CASSLLESPLHF. This chain links TRBV7-2 with TRBJ1-6; unclear D gene. The CDR3 runs to 12 residues. CDR1 is SGHTA, CDR2 FQGNSA, per germline. V was cut by 2 bases and J by 10 bases, with 6 bases left in between. The full variable domain, in which reference TRBV7-2 and TRBJ1-6 provide the parts outside the CDR3, is GAGVSQSPSNKVTEKGKDVELRCDPISGHTALYWYRQSLGQGLEFLIYFQGNSAPDKSGLPSDRFSAERTGGSVSTLTIQRTQQEDSAVYLCASSLLESPLHFGNGTRLTVT.

V gene TRBV29-1 combines with J gene TRBJ1-5, with D tentatively TRBD1 (5 bases). There are 14 residues in the CDR3. Germline V CDR1 and CDR2: SQVTM, ANQGSEA. V gave up 6 bases and J gave up 1 base, with 13 bases separating them. The CDR3 DNA reads TGCAGCGTGGGCCTCCCAGGGAGCAATCAGCCCCAGCATTTT. This encodes CSVGLPGSNQPQHF.

This chain connects TRBV2 to TRBJ2-1; 9 bases align to TRBD2. CDR1 SNHLY and CDR2 FYNNEI come from the germline V gene. V shed 4 bases and J 5 bases; nucleotides not matched to a gene: 9. CDR3 length: 16 amino acids. CDR3 sequence reads: CASSVGGGGAHNEQFF. The DNA of the CDR3 is TGTGCCAGCAGTGTTGGTGGCGGGGGGGCACACAATGAGCAGTTCTTC.

V usage is TRBV6-5 and J usage is TRBJ2-7, with D tentatively TRBD1 (5 bases). The CDR3 spans 16 residues. Germline V gene data show CDR1 as MNHEY and CDR2 as SVGAGI. Trimming removed 4 bases from V and 6 bases from J, with 22 bases in between. The CDR3 loop is CASSSLQEIKASEQYF. In nucleotides, the CDR3 is TGTGCCAGCAGTTCCCTACAGGAGATAAAGGCTAGCGAGCAGTACTTC.

The chain is built from TRBV2 and TRBJ2-2; 8 bases line up with TRBD1. V trimming: 0 bases; J trimming: 3 bases; junction bases outside the gene matches: 6. Germline V gene lookup returns CDR1 SNHLY and CDR2 FYNNEI. The CDR3 contains 17 residues. The CDR3 nucleotides read TGTGCCAGCAGTGAAGCTCCAGGGGGCCGCGACACCGGGGAGCTGTTTTTT. Translation gives CASSEAPGGRDTGELFF.

The gene calls are TRBV10-3 and TRBJ1-4; weak D call: TRBD1 (6 bases). Germline values: CDR1 ENHRY, CDR2 SYGVKD. V lost 2 bases, J lost 8 bases, and 6 bases lay in between. This CDR3 region has 12 residues. CDR3 in amino acids: CAISEDREKLFF. In nucleotides, the CDR3 is TGTGCCATCAGTGAGGACAGGGAAAAACTGTTTTTT.

V is TRBV25-1 and J is TRBJ2-7; 10 bases align to TRBD1. With 2 bases clipped from V and 6 bases from J, the junction kept 4 bases outside the gene matches. CDR3 length equals 14 residues. CDR1 and CDR2 (germline): MGHDK, SYGVNS. The CDR3 spells CASSEPGQGTEQYF. Written as DNA, the CDR3 is TGTGCCAGCAGTGAACCGGGACAGGGGACCGAGCAGTACTTC.

On this clone itself: Other DNA sequences from this sample encode an identical CDR3 as well. The rearrangement links TRBV16 to TRBJ2-2; no clear D. Trimming removed 3 bases from V and 4 bases from J, with 9 bases in between. CDR3 length equals 14 residues. Germline lookup yields CDR1 KGHSY and CDR2 FQNENV. The CDR3 DNA follows: TGTGCCAGCAGCCAGAGTACGGGCACCGGGGAGCTGTTTTTT. Protein: CASSQSTGTGELFF.

The V and J genes are TRBV4-1 and TRBJ2-3; TRBD2 agrees at 7 bases. The CDR3 is made up of 17 amino acids. Unmatched junction bases numbered 14, after V lost 1 base and J lost 7 bases. The germline V gene has CDR1 MGHRA and CDR2 YSYEKL. CDR3 nucleotide sequence: TGCGCCAGCAGCCAAGTCCGGCTAGCGGATATCCAATATACGCAGTATTTT. Its protein product is CASSQVRLADIQYTQYF.

This clone has a single count. This chain links TRBV28 with TRBJ2-7, with a tentative D call TRBD2 (6 bases). CDR1 is MDHEN and CDR2 is SYDVKM in the germline V gene. CDR3 length equals 13 residues. Trimming left V 8 bases short and J 9 bases short, with 20 bases between. The CDR3 protein is CASGPGLPSVQYF. The CDR3 DNA sequence: TGTGCCAGCGGGCCGGGACTCCCATCGGTGCAGTACTTC.

The chain employs TRBV2 and TRBJ2-7; maybe TRBD2 (6 bases). Germline CDR1 is SNHLY and CDR2 is FYNNEI. The CDR3 spans 15 residues. The V end was cut by 6 bases, the J end by 2 bases, with 17 bases between. CDR3 bases: TGTGCCAGCAGCTCCGGAAGGGGAGGTCCCTACGAGCAGTACTTC. Translation: CASSSGRGGPYEQYF.

The chain recombines TRBV5-6 with TRBJ1-1; D is undetermined. Germline CDR1 and CDR2: SGHDT and YYEEEE. The V end lost 2 bases, the J end lost 1 base, and 9 bases lay between the germline ends. This CDR3 is 14 amino acids long. In DNA form, the CDR3 reads TGTGCCAGCAGCTTAGCCCCCACGAACACTGAAGCTTTCTTT. Its translation: CASSLAPTNTEAFF. Based on the CDR3 plus reference TRBV5-6 and TRBJ1-1, the full variable domain is DAGVTQSPTHLIKTRGQQVTLRCSPKSGHDTVSWYQQALGQGPQFIFQYYEEEERQRGNFPDRFSGHQFPNYSSELNVNALLLGDSALYLCASSLAPTNTEAFFGQGTRLTVV.

The rearrangement uses TRBV28 and TRBJ2-5; D might be TRBD1 (6 bases). CDR3 length equals 16 residues. Germline V gene lookup returns CDR1 MDHEN and CDR2 SYDVKM. V was trimmed by 1 base and J by 1 base, leaving 13 bases between them. The CDR3 nucleotides are TGTGCCAGCAGTTTATTTCGACAGGCTCTCCAAGAGACCCAGTACTTC. Translating gives CASSLFRQALQETQYF.

The V gene is TRBV28, the J gene TRBJ1-2; possible D gene TRBD1, 6 bases. CDR1 and CDR2 from the germline V gene are MDHEN and SYDVKM. Trimming shortened V by 1 base and J by 3 bases, and 15 bases separated the two germline ends. This CDR3 has 16 amino acids. The CDR3 sequence is CASSLSFGRGDYGYTF. The CDR3 nucleotides are TGTGCCAGCAGTTTATCGTTTGGCAGGGGCGACTATGGCTACACCTTC.

This rearrangement joins TRBV4-1 to TRBJ2-7; tentatively, D is TRBD1 (6 bases). CDR1 is MGHRA and CDR2 is YSYEKL in the germline V gene. The V end was cut by 4 bases, the J end by 2 bases, with 15 bases between. The CDR3 runs to 15 residues. The CDR3 DNA reads as TGCGCCAGCAGCCTATCGGGACACCAAACCTACGAGCAGTACTTC. Protein: CASSLSGHQTYEQYF.

The chain is built from TRBV9 and TRBJ2-3; D possibly corresponds to TRBD2 (5 bases). The CDR3 runs 15 residues. Deletions cut 2 bases from V and 0 bases from J, with 10 bases between. CDR1 is SGDLS, CDR2 YYNGEE, per germline. The CDR3 loop is CASSVLAHSTDTQYF. CDR3 DNA sequence: TGTGCCAGCAGCGTCCTAGCCCATAGCACAGATACGCAGTATTTT.

This chain joins TRBV10-3 and TRBJ2-3, with D unclear. Germline assignment: CDR1 ENHRY and CDR2 SYGVKD. Deletions cut 4 bases from V and 3 bases from J, with 11 bases between. This CDR3 spans 14 amino acids. CDR3 in amino acids: CAISVVPGTDTQYF. The DNA of the CDR3 is TGTGCCATCAGTGTAGTCCCAGGTACAGATACGCAGTATTTT.